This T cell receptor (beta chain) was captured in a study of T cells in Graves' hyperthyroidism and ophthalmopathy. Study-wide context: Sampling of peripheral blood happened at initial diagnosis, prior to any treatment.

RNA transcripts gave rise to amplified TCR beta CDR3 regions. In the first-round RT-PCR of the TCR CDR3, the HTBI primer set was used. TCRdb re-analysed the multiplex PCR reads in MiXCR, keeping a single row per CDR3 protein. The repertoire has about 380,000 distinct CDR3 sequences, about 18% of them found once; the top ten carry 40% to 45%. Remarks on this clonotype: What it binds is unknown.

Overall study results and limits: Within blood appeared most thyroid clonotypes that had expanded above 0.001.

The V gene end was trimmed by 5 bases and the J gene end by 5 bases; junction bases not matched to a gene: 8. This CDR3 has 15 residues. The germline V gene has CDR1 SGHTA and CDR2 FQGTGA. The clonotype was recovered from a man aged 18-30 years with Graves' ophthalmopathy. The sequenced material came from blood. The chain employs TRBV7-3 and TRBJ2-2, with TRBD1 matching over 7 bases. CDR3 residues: CASSNTGDRTGELFF. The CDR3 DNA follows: TGTGCCAGCAGCAATACAGGGGATCGGACCGGGGAGCTGTTTTTT.